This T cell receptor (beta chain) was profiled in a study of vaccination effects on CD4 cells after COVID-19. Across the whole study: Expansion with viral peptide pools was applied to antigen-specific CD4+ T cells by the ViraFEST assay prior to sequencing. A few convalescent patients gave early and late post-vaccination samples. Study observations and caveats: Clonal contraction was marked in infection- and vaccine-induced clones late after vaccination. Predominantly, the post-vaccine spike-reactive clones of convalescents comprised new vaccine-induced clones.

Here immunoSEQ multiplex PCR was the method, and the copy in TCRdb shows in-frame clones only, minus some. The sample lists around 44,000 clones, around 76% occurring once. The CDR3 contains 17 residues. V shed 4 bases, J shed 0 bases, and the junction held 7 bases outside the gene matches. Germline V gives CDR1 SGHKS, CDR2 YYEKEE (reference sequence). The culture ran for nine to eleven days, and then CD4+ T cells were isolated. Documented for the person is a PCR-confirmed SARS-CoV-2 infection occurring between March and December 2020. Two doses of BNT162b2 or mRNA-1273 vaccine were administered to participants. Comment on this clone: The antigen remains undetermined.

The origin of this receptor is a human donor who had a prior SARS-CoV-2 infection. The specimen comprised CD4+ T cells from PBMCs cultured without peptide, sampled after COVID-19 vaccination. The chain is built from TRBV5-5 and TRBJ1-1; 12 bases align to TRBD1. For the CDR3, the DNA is TGTGCCAGCAGCCTGGGACAGGGGGCGGGCATGAACACTGAAGCTTTCTTT. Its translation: CASSLGQGAGMNTEAFF.